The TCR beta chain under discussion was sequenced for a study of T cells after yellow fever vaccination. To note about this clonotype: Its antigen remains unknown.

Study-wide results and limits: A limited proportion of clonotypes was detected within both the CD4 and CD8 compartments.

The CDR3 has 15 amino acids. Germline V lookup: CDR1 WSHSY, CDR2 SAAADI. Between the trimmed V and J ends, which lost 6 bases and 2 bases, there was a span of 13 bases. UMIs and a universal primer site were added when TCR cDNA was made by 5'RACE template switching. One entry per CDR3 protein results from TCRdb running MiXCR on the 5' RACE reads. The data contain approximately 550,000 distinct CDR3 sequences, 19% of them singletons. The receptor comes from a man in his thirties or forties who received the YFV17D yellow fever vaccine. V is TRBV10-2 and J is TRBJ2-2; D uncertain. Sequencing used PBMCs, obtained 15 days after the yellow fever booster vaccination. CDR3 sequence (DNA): TGCGCCAGCAGGGACCGGCTAATCAACACCGGGGAGCTGTTTTTT. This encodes CASRDRLINTGELFF.